The clone carrying this TCR beta chain was seen ten or more times. Regions amplified from RNA transcripts were the TCR beta CDR3 regions. In the first-round RT-PCR of the TCR CDR3, the HTBI primer set was used. TCRdb reprocessed the multiplex PCR reads via MiXCR and lists one record per CDR3 protein. The profile shows almost 250,000 distinct CDR3 sequences, approximately 23% of them singletons. Trimming at V came to 6 bases and at J to 5 bases, leaving 12 bases not matched to a gene. The CDR3 has 14 residues. The germline CDR1 and CDR2 sequences are SQVTM and ANQGSEA. The sample comes from a study of T cells in Graves' hyperthyroidism and ophthalmopathy.

The chain couples TRBV29-1 to TRBJ2-5, with TRBD2 matching 7 bases. Material for sequencing was blood. This TCR was recovered from a woman in her thirties or forties with Graves' ophthalmopathy. DNA of the CDR3: TGCAGCGTCCCACGTGGGGGAGGGATTGAGACCCAGTACTTC. Amino acids: CSVPRGGGIETQYF.